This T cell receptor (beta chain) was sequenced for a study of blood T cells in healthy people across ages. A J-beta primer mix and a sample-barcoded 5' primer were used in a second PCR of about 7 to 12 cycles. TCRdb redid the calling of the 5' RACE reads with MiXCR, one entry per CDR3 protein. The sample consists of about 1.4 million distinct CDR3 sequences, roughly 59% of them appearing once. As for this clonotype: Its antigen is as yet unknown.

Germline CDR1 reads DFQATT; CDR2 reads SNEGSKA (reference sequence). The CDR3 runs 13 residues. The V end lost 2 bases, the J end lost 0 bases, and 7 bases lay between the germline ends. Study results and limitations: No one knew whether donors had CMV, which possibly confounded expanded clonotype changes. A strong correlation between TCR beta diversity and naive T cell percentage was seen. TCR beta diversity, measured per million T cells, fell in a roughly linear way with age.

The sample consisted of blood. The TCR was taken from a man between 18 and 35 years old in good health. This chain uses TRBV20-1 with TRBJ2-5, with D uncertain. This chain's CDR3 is CSARKANQETQYF. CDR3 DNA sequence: TGCAGTGCTAGAAAGGCTAACCAAGAGACCCAGTACTTC.